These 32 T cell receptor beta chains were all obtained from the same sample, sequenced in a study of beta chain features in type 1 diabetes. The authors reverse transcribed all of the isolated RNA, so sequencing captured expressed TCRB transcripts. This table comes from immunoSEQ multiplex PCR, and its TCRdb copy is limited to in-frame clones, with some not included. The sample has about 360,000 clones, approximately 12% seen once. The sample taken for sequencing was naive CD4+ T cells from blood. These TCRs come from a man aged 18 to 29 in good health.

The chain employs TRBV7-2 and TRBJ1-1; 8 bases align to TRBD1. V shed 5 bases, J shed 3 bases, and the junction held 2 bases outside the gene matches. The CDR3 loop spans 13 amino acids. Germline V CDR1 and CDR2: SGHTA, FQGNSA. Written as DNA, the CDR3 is TGTGCCAGCAGCAAACAGGGGGACACTGAAGCTTTCTTT. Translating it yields CASSKQGDTEAFF.

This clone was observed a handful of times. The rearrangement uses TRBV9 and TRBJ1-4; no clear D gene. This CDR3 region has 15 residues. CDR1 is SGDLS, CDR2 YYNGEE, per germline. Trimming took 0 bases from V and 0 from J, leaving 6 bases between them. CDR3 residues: CASSVGATTNEKLFF. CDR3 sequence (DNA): TGTGCCAGCAGCGTAGGGGCAACAACTAATGAAAAACTGTTTTTT.

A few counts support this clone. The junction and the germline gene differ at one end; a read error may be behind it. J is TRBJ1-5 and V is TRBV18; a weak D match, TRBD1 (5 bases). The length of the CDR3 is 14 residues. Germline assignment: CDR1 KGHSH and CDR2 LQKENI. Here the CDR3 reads CASSPGGSTQPQHF. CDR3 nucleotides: TGTGCCAGCTCACCGGGGGGAAGCACTCAGCCCCAGCATTTT.

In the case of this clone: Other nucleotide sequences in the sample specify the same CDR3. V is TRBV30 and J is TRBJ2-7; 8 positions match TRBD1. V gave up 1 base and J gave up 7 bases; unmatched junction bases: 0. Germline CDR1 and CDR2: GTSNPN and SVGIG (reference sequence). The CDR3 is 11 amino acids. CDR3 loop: CAWSGQGEQYF. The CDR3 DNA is TGTGCCTGGAGTGGACAGGGGGAGCAGTACTTC.

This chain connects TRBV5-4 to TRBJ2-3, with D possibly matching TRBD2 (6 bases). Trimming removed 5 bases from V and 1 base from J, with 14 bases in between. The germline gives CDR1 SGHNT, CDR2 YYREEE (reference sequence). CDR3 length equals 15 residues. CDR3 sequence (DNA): TGTGCCAGCAGGAGAGGCGCTAGCGGCACAGATACGCAGTATTTT. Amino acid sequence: CASRRGASGTDTQYF.

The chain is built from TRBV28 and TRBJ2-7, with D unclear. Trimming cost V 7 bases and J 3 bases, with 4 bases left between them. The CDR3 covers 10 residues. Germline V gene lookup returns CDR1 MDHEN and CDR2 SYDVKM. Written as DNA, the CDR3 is TGTGCCAGCATGAGCTACGAGCAGTACTTC. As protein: CASMSYEQYF.

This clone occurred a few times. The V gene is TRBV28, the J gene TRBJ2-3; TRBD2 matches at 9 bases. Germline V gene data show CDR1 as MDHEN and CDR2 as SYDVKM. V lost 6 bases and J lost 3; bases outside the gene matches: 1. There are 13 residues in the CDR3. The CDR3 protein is CASSGLATDTQYF. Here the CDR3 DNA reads TGTGCCAGCAGCGGACTAGCGACAGATACGCAGTATTTT.

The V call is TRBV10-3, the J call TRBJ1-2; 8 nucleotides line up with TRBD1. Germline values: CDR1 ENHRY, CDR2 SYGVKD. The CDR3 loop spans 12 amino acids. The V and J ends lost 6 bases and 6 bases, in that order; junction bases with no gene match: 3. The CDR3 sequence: CAISPTGDGYTF. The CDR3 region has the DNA TGTGCCATCAGCCCGACAGGGGATGGCTACACCTTC.

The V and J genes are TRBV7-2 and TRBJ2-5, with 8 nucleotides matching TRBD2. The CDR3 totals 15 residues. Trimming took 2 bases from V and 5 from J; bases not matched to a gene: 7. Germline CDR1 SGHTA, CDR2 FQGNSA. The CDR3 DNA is TGTGCCAGCAGCTTATCCGGGACTAGGGGGGAGACCCAGTACTTC. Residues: CASSLSGTRGETQYF.

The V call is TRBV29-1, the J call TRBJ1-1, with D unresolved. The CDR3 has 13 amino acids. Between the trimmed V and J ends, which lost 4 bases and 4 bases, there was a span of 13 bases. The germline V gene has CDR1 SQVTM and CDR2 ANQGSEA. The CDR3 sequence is CSVVVGGSTEAFF. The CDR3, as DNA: TGCAGCGTTGTGGTCGGCGGCAGCACTGAAGCTTTCTTT.

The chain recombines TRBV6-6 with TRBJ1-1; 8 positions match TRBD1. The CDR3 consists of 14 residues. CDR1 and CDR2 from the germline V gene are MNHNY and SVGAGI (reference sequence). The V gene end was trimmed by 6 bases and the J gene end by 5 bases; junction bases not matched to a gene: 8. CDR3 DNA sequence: TGTGCCAGCAGCCTGACAGGGGTATGGACTGAAGCTTTCTTT. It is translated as CASSLTGVWTEAFF.

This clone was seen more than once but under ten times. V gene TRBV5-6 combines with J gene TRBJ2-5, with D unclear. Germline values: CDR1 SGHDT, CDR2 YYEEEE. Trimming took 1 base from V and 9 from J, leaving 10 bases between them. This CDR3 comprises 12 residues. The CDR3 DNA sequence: TGTGCCAGCAGCTTGAGCTCGGGTGCCCAGTACTTC. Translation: CASSLSSGAQYF.

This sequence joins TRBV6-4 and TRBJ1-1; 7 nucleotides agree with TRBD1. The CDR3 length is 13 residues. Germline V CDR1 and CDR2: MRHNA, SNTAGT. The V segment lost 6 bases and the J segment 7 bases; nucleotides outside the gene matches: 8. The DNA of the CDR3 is TGTGCCAGCAGGCCCGACAGGGTAGGTGAAGCTTTCTTT. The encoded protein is CASRPDRVGEAFF.

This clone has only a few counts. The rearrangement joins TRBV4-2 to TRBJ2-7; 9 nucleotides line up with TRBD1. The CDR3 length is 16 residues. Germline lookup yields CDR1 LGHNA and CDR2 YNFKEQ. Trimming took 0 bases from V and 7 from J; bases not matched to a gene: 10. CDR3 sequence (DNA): TGTGCCAGCAGCCAAGATTCAACAGGGGGCTTGTTGGAGCAGTACTTC. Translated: CASSQDSTGGLLEQYF.

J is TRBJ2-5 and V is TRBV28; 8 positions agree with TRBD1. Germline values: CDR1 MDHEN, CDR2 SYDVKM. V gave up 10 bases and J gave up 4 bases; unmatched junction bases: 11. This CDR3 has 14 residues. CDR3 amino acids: CATIATQGGETQYF. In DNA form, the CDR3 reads TGTGCCACTATCGCGACACAGGGGGGAGAGACCCAGTACTTC.

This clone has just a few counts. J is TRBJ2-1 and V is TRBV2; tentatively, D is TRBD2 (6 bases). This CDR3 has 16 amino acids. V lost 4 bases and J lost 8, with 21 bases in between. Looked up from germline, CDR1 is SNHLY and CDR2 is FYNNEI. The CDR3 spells CASSVSGTPGMDEQFF. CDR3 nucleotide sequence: TGTGCCAGCAGTGTGTCAGGGACTCCCGGTATGGATGAGCAGTTCTTC.

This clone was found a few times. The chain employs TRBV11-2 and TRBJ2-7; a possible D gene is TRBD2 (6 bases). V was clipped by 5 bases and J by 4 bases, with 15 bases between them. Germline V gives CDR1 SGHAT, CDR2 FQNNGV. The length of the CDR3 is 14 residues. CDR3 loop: CASSGRGPKYEQYF. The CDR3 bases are TGTGCCAGCAGCGGGCGGGGACCCAAATACGAGCAGTACTTC. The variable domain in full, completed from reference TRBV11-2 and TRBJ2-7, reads EAGVAQSPRYKIIEKRQSVAFWCNPISGHATLYWYQQILGQGPKLLIQFQNNGVVDDSQLPKDRFSAERLKGVDSTLKIQPAKLEDSAVYLCASSGRGPKYEQYFGPGTRLTVT.

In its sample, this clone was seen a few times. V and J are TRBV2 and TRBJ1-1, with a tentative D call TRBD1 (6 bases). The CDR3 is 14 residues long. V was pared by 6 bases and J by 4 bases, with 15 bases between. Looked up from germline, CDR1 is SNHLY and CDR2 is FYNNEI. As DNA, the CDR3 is TGTGCCAGCAGGCAAACAGGGAGGGGCACTGAAGCTTTCTTT. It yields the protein CASRQTGRGTEAFF.

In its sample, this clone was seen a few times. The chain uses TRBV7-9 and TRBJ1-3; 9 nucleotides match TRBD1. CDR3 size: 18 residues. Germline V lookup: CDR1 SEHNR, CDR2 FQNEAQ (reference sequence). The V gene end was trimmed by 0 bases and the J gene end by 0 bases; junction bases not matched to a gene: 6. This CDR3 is CASSLARTGEYSGNTIYF. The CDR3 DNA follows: TGTGCCAGCAGCTTAGCGCGGACAGGGGAGTACTCTGGAAACACCATATATTTT.

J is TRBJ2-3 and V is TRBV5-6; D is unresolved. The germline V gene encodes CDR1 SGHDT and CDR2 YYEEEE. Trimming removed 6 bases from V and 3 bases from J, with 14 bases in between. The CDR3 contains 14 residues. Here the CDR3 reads CASTALGGTDTQYF. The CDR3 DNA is TGTGCCAGCACCGCCCTCGGCGGTACAGATACGCAGTATTTT. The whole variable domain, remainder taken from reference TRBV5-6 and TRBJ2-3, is DAGVTQSPTHLIKTRGQQVTLRCSPKSGHDTVSWYQQALGQGPQFIFQYYEEEERQRGNFPDRFSGHQFPNYSSELNVNALLLGDSALYLCASTALGGTDTQYFGPGTRLTVL.

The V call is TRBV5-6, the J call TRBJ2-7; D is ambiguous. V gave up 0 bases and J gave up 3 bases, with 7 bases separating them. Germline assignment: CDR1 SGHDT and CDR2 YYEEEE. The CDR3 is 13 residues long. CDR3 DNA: TGTGCCAGCAGCTTGGGGCAGGTCTACGAGCAGTACTTC. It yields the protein CASSLGQVYEQYF.

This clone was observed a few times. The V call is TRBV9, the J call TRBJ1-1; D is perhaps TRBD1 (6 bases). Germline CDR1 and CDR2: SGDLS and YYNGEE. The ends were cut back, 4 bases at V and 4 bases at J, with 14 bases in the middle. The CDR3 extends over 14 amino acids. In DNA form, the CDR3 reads TGTGCCAGCAGCCCAGAGGGACAAGCCACTGAAGCTTTCTTT. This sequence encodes CASSPEGQATEAFF.

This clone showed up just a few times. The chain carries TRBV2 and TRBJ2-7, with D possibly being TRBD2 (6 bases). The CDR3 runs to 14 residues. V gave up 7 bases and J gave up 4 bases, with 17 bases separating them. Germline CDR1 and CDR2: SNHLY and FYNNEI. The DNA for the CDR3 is TGTGCCAGCATCAGGAGGACTACGGGATACGAGCAGTACTTC. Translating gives CASIRRTTGYEQYF. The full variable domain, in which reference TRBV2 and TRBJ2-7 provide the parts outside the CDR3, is EPEVTQTPSHQVTQMGQEVILRCVPISNHLYFYWYRQILGQKVEFLVSFYNNEISEKSEIFDDQFSVERPDGSNFTLKIRSTKLEDSAMYFCASIRRTTGYEQYFGPGTRLTVT.

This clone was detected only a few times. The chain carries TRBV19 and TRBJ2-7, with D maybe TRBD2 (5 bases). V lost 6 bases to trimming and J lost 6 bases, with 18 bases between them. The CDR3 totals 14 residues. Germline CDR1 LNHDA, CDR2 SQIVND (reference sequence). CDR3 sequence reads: CASRATIASGEQYF. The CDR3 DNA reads TGTGCCAGTAGGGCTACCATCGCGAGCGGCGAGCAGTACTTC.

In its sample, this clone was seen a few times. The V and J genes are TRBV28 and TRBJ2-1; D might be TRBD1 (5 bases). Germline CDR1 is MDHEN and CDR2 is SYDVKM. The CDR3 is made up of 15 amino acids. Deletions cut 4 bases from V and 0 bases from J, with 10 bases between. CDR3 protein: CASSSPGNSYNEQFF. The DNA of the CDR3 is TGTGCCAGCAGTTCTCCAGGGAACTCCTACAATGAGCAGTTCTTC. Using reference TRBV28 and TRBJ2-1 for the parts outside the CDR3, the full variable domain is DVKVTQSSRYLVKRTGEKVFLECVQDMDHENMFWYRQDPGLGLRLIYFSYDVKMKEKGDIPEGYSVSREKKERFSLILESASTNQTSMYLCASSSPGNSYNEQFFGPGTRLTVL.

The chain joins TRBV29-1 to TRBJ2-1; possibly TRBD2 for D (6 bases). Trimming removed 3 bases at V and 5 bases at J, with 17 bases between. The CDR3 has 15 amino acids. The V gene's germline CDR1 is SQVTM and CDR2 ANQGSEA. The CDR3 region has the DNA TGCAGCGTTGATCGGAGGGCTAGGATTAACAATGAGCAGTTCTTC. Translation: CSVDRRARINNEQFF.

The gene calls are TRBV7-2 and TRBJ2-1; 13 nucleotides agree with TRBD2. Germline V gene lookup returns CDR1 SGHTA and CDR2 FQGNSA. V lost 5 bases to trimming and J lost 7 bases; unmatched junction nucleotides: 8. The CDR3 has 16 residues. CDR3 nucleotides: TGTGCCAGCAGCCCTAGACTAGCGGGAGGAAGGAATGAGCAGTTCTTC. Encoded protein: CASSPRLAGGRNEQFF.

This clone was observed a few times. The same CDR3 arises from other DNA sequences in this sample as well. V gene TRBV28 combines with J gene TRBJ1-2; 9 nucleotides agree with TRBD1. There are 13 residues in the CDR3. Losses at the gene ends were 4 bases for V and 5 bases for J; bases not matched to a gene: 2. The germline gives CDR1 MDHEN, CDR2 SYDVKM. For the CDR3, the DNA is TGTGCCAGCAGTTCAGGACAGGGGTATGGCTACACCTTC. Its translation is CASSSGQGYGYTF.

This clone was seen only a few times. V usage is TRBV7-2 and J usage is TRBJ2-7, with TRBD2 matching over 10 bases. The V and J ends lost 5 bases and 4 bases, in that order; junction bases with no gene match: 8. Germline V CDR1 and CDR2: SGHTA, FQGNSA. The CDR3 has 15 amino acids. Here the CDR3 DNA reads TGTGCCAGCAGCATAACGACTAGCGGGCGGTACGAGCAGTACTTC. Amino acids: CASSITTSGRYEQYF. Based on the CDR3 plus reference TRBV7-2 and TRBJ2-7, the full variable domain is GAGVSQSPSNKVTEKGKDVELRCDPISGHTALYWYRQSLGQGLEFLIYFQGNSAPDKSGLPSDRFSAERTGGSVSTLTIQRTQQEDSAVYLCASSITTSGRYEQYFGPGTRLTVT.

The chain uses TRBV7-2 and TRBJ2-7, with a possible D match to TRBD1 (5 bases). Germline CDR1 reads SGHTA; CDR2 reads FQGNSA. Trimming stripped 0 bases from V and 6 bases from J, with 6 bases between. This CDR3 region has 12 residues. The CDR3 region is CASSLARAEQYF. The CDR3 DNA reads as TGTGCCAGCAGCTTAGCCAGGGCCGAGCAGTACTTC.

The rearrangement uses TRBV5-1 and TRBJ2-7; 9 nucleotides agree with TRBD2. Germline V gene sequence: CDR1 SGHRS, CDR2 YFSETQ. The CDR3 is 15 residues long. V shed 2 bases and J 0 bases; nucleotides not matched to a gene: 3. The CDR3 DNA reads TGCGCCAGCAGCTTCGGTAGCGGGAGCTCCTACGAGCAGTACTTC. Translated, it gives CASSFGSGSSYEQYF.

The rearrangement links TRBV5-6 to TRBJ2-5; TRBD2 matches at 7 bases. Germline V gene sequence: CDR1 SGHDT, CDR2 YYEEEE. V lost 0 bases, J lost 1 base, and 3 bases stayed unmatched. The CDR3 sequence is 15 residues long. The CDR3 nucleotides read TGTGCCAGCAGCTTGGGGCTAGCGGTCCAAGAGACCCAGTACTTC. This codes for CASSLGLAVQETQYF.